This is a list of T cell receptor beta chains from one sample in a study of regulatory and conventional T cells in RAG deficiency. Sequencing used immunoSEQ multiplex PCR; TCRdb keeps in-frame clones, though not all of them. The sample lists 3,200 or so clones; 90% to 95% were seen once. These same data were also listed under a study on regulatory T cells.

The material sequenced was CD4+ Tregs sorted from blood. These receptors were taken from a human donor in good health. Each CDR3 is given with its conserved first and last residue. A D gene is named only where the DNA matches it firmly. Clone size appears in some rows only: once, few, many, or a class for an expanded clone.

V,D,J,size,CDR3,DNA
TRBV6-1,TRBD2,TRBJ2-3,-,CASSGTSGRAGTDTQYF,TGTGCCAGCAGTGGGACTAGCGGGAGGGCCGGCACAGATACGCAGTATTTT
TRBV6-5,-,TRBJ1-2,-,CASKPPAGAYGYTF,TGTGCCAGCAAACCCCCCGCCGGGGCGTATGGCTACACCTTC
TRBV2,-,TRBJ2-3,-,CASRSTFSTDTQYF,TGTGCCAGCAGGTCGACTTTCAGCACAGATACGCAGTATTTT
TRBV6-6,TRBD2,TRBJ2-7,-,CASSKLAGAFSEQYF,TGTGCCAGCAGTAAACTAGCGGGAGCTTTCTCCGAGCAGTACTTC
TRBV5-1,-,TRBJ1-2,once,CASSRDTGFNYGYTF,TGCGCCAGCAGTCGGGACACCGGTTTCAACTATGGCTACACCTTC
TRBV5-4,-,TRBJ1-2,-,CASSRTEEGYGYTF,TGTGCCAGCAGTAGGACAGAAGAGGGCTATGGCTACACCTTC
TRBV19,-,TRBJ1-1,-,CASTNLRRAVTEAFF,TGTGCCAGTACAAACCTTCGCAGGGCAGTCACTGAAGCTTTCTTT
TRBV7-9,-,TRBJ2-1,-,CASSSAYEQFF,TGTGCCAGCAGCTCAGCCTATGAGCAGTTCTTC
TRBV27,TRBD2,TRBJ2-1,-,CASSLAGGDLEQFF,TGTGCCAGCAGCCTAGCGGGGGGAGACCTTGAGCAGTTCTTC
TRBV6-6,-,TRBJ2-5,-,CASSQTGPPETQYF,TGTGCCAGCAGCCAAACAGGGCCCCCTGAGACCCAGTACTTC
TRBV4-1,TRBD1,TRBJ1-6,-,CASSSDRELDSPLHF,TGCGCCAGCAGCTCGGACAGGGAATTGGATTCACCCCTCCACTTT
TRBV5-1,TRBD2,TRBJ2-5,once,CASSPSGSGGETQYF,TGCGCCAGCAGCCCTAGCGGGAGCGGTGGGGAGACCCAGTACTTC
TRBV18,TRBD2,TRBJ2-1,-,CASSLLAGGFVMDEQFF,TGTGCCAGCTCACTTCTAGCGGGGGGTTTTGTAATGGATGAGCAGTTCTTC
TRBV27,TRBD2,TRBJ2-5,-,CASSTPSGGGRQETQYF,TGTGCCAGCAGTACTCCTAGCGGGGGGGGGAGGCAAGAGACCCAGTACTTC
TRBV7-9,TRBD1,TRBJ1-3,once,CASSPRQGRYSGNTIYF,TGTGCCAGCAGCCCACGACAGGGACGATACTCTGGAAACACCATATATTTT
TRBV19,TRBD2,TRBJ2-3,-,CASSRDLAGEGDTQYF,TGTGCCAGTAGTAGAGATCTAGCGGGAGAGGGAGATACGCAGTATTTT
TRBV5-1,-,TRBJ2-2,-,CASSPAVTFNTGELFF,TGCGCCAGCAGCCCGGCGGTGACATTTAACACCGGGGAGCTGTTTTTT
TRBV5-4,-,TRBJ2-7,-,CASSGPESPAEQYF,TGTGCCAGCAGCGGACCAGAAAGCCCGGCCGAGCAGTACTTC
TRBV5-8,-,TRBJ1-1,-,CASSLAGGWTEAFF,TGTGCCAGCAGCTTGGCCGGGGGCTGGACTGAAGCTTTCTTT
TRBV5-1,TRBD2,TRBJ2-1,-,CASSLASGTSWAYNEQFF,TGCGCCAGCAGCTTGGCCTCAGGGACTAGCTGGGCCTACAATGAGCAGTTCTTC
TRBV1,-,TRBJ2-7,-,CTSSQGLYEQYF,TGCACCAGCAGCCAGGGGCTCTACGAGCAGTACTTC
TRBV29-1,-,TRBJ1-2,-,CSVESPDNYGYTF,TGCAGCGTTGAATCCCCGGATAACTATGGCTACACCTTC
TRBV7-9,-,TRBJ2-3,-,CASTKVENTQYF,TGTGCCAGCACCAAGGTTGAAAATACGCAGTATTTT
TRBV5-5,-,TRBJ2-1,-,CASSLSTYNEQFF,TGTGCCAGCAGCTTGAGCACCTACAATGAGCAGTTCTTC
TRBV27,TRBD1,TRBJ1-6,-,CASAGGGGYGSPLHF,TGTGCCAGCGCCGGGGGAGGGGGCTATGGGTCACCCCTCCACTTT
TRBV9,-,TRBJ2-2,-,CASSAGKGWQGNTGELFF,TGTGCCAGCAGCGCCGGGAAGGGGTGGCAGGGGAACACCGGGGAGCTGTTTTTT
TRBV5-6,-,TRBJ2-6,-,CASGRCNTQSRANVLTF,TGTGCCAGCGGGCGTTGCAATACACAAAGTCGGGCCAACGTCCTGACTTTC
TRBV25-1,-,TRBJ1-1,-,CASQQGWDTEAFF,TGTGCCAGCCAACAGGGCTGGGATACTGAAGCTTTCTTT
TRBV14,-,TRBJ2-3,-,CASSQEGITDTQYF,TGTGCCAGCAGCCAAGAAGGGATCACAGATACGCAGTATTTT
TRBV28,TRBD1,TRBJ1-1,-,CASSSPTGRDTEAFF,TGTGCCAGCAGTTCCCCGACAGGGCGGGACACTGAAGCTTTCTTT
TRBV5-1,TRBD1,TRBJ2-5,-,CASSLGGQQETQYF,TGCGCCAGCAGCTTAGGGGGACAGCAAGAGACCCAGTACTTC
TRBV11-3,-,TRBJ1-1,-,CASSLDAWGMANTEAFF,TGTGCCAGCAGCTTAGATGCTTGGGGGATGGCGAACACTGAAGCTTTCTTT
TRBV5-1,TRBD2,TRBJ2-1,-,CASSLGGGYNEQFF,TGCGCCAGCTCGTTGGGCGGGGGATATAATGAGCAGTTCTTC
TRBV10-3,TRBD1,TRBJ1-4,-,CAISDRRGLNEKLFF,TGTGCCATCAGTGATAGGAGGGGGCTAAATGAAAAACTGTTTTTT
TRBV2,TRBD2,TRBJ2-1,-,CASSEAAGGTEQFF,TGTGCCAGCAGTGAAGCGGCGGGAGGCACTGAGCAGTTCTTC
TRBV27,TRBD1,TRBJ1-6,large,CASRNLRTGNSPLHF,TGTGCCAGCAGAAACTTGAGGACAGGTAATTCACCCCTCCACTTT
TRBV27,TRBD1,TRBJ2-5,-,CASSLRLQGVETQYF,TGTGCCAGCAGTTTAAGGCTGCAGGGGGTAGAGACCCAGTACTTC
TRBV6-5,-,TRBJ1-2,few,CASSYTGTGYTF,TGTGCCAGCAGTTATACAGGGACTGGCTACACCTTC
TRBV9,-,TRBJ1-1,-,CASSKTPSNTEAFF,TGTGCCAGCAGCAAAACACCCTCGAACACTGAAGCTTTCTTT
TRBV7-9,-,TRBJ2-7,-,CASSFRSYEQYF,TGTGCCAGCAGCTTCCGCAGTTACGAGCAGTACTTC
TRBV4-2,-,TRBJ1-1,-,CASSQVGGGSAEAFF,TGTGCCAGCAGCCAAGTGGGCGGGGGATCGGCTGAAGCTTTCTTT
TRBV5-1,-,TRBJ1-4,-,CASSLDGEKLFF,TGCGCCAGCAGCCTAGACGGCGAAAAACTGTTTTTT
TRBV7-2,-,TRBJ2-1,-,CASSSPGRGYNEQFF,TGTGCCAGCAGCTCTCCGGGTAGGGGGTACAATGAGCAGTTCTTC
TRBV4-1,TRBD2,TRBJ2-1,once,CASSHRGLAEGEQFF,TGCGCCAGCAGCCACCGAGGACTAGCGGAGGGTGAGCAGTTCTTC
TRBV4-1,-,TRBJ2-5,once,CASSQRDRQETQYF,TGCGCCAGCAGCCAGCGGGACAGACAAGAGACCCAGTACTTC
TRBV5-3,-,TRBJ2-6,-,CARGHGEQSRANVLTF,TGTGCCAGAGGGCATGGTGAACAAAGTCGGGCCAACGTCCTGACTTTC
TRBV6-1,TRBD2,TRBJ2-1,-,CASSEAIHVLAGVDNEQFF,TGTGCCAGCAGTGAAGCTATCCACGTTTTAGCGGGAGTCGACAATGAGCAGTTCTTC
TRBV19,TRBD2,TRBJ2-5,-,CASSASGRGETQYF,TGTGCCAGTAGTGCTAGCGGGAGGGGGGAGACCCAGTACTTC
TRBV18,TRBD1,TRBJ2-1,-,CASSPSFDDRESSYNEQFF,TGTGCCAGCTCACCAAGTTTTGACGACAGGGAGTCTTCCTACAATGAGCAGTTCTTC
TRBV10-3,-,TRBJ1-3,once,CATDDGNGNTIYF,TGTGCCACAGATGACGGGAACGGAAACACCATATATTTT
TRBV5-1,-,TRBJ2-1,-,CASSLAGGMYNEQFF,TGCGCCAGCAGCTTGGCTGGGGGGATGTACAATGAGCAGTTCTTC
TRBV15,-,TRBJ1-1,-,CATSRAVPGEAFF,TGTGCCACCAGCAGAGCGGTCCCAGGGGAAGCTTTCTTT
TRBV10-3,-,TRBJ2-7,-,CAISGDSYEQYF,TGTGCCATCAGTGGCGACTCCTACGAGCAGTACTTC